Detailed here is one TCR beta chain. Its specificity is not known. 60 Vbeta and 13 Jbeta primers were used in PCR. The method was immunoSEQ multiplex PCR; TCRdb's version includes in-frame clones alone and lacks a portion of them. The sample lists about 150,000 clones, around 73% occurring once. The CDR3 runs 14 residues. V gave up 5 bases and J gave up 5 bases; unmatched junction bases: 6. Germline V gene sequence: CDR1 SNHLY, CDR2 FYNNEI. These donors counted as nominally healthy when sampled, but unrecorded immune exposures were likely. This record belongs to a study of cytomegalovirus exposure and HLA in healthy donors. Findings and caveats of the study: TCR sequences were mostly rare, though some public TCRs occurred in many donors. Listed as cytomegalovirus-associated were over 150 TCR beta chains.

Source material: PBMCs. This TCR derives from a woman between 18 and 29 years old in good health and CMV-seronegative. The chain links TRBV2 to TRBJ2-5; 9 positions agree with TRBD1. CDR3 protein: CASSPDRGPETQYF. For the CDR3, the DNA is TGTGCCAGCAGTCCGGACAGGGGTCCGGAGACCCAGTACTTC.